The next 18 T cell receptor beta chains were all read from a single sample in a study of beta chain features in type 1 diabetes. No antigen has been identified for these receptors. The entirety of the isolated RNA underwent reverse transcription, so expressed TCRB transcripts were sequenced. Only in-frame clones appear in the TCRdb table, and some are missing; sequencing was by immunoSEQ multiplex PCR. The table lists hundreds of thousands of clones, roughly 10% of them singletons. Whole-study results and caveats: The study found moderately but significantly shorter TCRB CDR3s in all four CD4+ subsets of Type 1 diabetes patients.

The sequenced material came from naive CD4+ T cells from blood. The receptors were sampled from a man aged 30 to 45 with type 1 diabetes.

The chain employs TRBV27 and TRBJ2-1; 9 nucleotides match TRBD2. Germline lookup yields CDR1 MNHEY and CDR2 SMNVEV (reference sequence). The CDR3 sequence is 15 residues long. V lost 5 bases, J lost 5 bases, and 7 bases stayed unmatched. In DNA, the CDR3 is TGTGCCAGCAGTCGATTAGCGGGGGCCCACAATGAGCAGTTCTTC. Its protein is CASSRLAGAHNEQFF.

This clone has more than one count but fewer than ten. The gene calls are TRBV5-4 and TRBJ1-2, with D unclear. Germline V gene data show CDR1 as SGHNT and CDR2 as YYREEE (reference sequence). The CDR3 has 14 amino acids. Trimming removed 5 bases from V and 4 bases from J, with 15 bases in between. CDR3 in amino acids: CASRNPAGGYGYTF. CDR3 coding DNA: TGTGCCAGCAGGAATCCGGCGGGTGGCTATGGCTACACCTTC.

The chain has TRBV6-5 and TRBJ1-5, with D possibly matching TRBD1 (5 bases). Trimming cost V 7 bases and J 3 bases, with 13 bases left between them. CDR3 length equals 14 residues. CDR1 and CDR2 from the germline V gene are MNHEY and SVGAGI. The DNA of the CDR3 is TGTGCCAGCACCCCCCCAGGGCCCAATCAGCCCCAGCATTTT. This translates into CASTPPGPNQPQHF.

This clone was recorded only once. V and J are TRBV7-2 and TRBJ1-1; TRBD1 might be the D (6 bases). V lost 5 bases, J lost 6 bases, and 16 bases lay in between. The CDR3 loop spans 14 amino acids. Germline CDR1 and CDR2: SGHTA and FQGNSA. CDR3 amino acids: CASSLQGSVPEAFF. In DNA, the CDR3 is TGTGCCAGCAGCCTACAGGGCTCGGTCCCTGAAGCTTTCTTT.

The rearrangement joins TRBV5-4 to TRBJ2-7; D gene uncertain. The CDR3 is 12 amino acids. V gave up 4 bases and J gave up 6 bases, with 11 bases separating them. Germline V lookup: CDR1 SGHNT, CDR2 YYREEE (reference sequence). The CDR3 loop is CASSIDFSEQYF. The CDR3 coding sequence is TGTGCCAGCAGCATAGACTTTAGCGAGCAGTACTTC. The full variable domain, completed using reference TRBV5-4 and TRBJ2-7, is ETGVTQSPTHLIKTRGQQVTLRCSSQSGHNTVSWYQQALGQGPQFIFQYYREEENGRGNFPPRFSGLQFPNYSSELNVNALELDDSALYLCASSIDFSEQYFGPGTRLTVT.

This chain links TRBV9 with TRBJ1-1; unclear D gene. CDR1 and CDR2 (germline): SGDLS, YYNGEE. The CDR3 consists of 14 residues. V was trimmed by 0 bases and J by 1 base, leaving 7 bases between them. CDR3 bases: TGTGCCAGCAGCGTAGCTGCGGAGAACACTGAAGCTTTCTTT. Protein sequence: CASSVAAENTEAFF.

The chain combines TRBV30 with TRBJ1-4; D possibly corresponds to TRBD1 (6 bases). This CDR3 has 14 amino acids. V dropped 5 bases and J dropped 3 bases, with 13 bases sitting between them. Per germline, CDR1 GTSNPN and CDR2 SVGIG (reference sequence). The CDR3 nucleotides are TGTGCCTGGGCGCGGGGGGCCTCTAATGAAAAACTGTTTTTT. Amino acid sequence: CAWARGASNEKLFF.

This chain's CDR3 is CASSLEGPMNTEAFF. The CDR3 region has the DNA TGCGCCAGCAGCCTGGAGGGGCCCATGAACACTGAAGCTTTCTTT. The chain combines TRBV5-1 with TRBJ1-1; tentative D call: TRBD1 (5 bases). The CDR3 spans 15 residues. V was trimmed by 4 bases and J by 0 bases, leaving 13 bases between them. Germline CDR1 reads SGHRS; CDR2 reads YFSETQ.

There are a few counts of this clone. The chain links TRBV11-1 to TRBJ1-2; D may be TRBD1 (6 bases). The V gene lost 2 bases and the J gene lost 6 bases, with 7 bases spanning the gap. Looked up from germline, CDR1 is SGHAT and CDR2 is FQDESV (reference sequence). This CDR3 region has 12 residues. CDR3 DNA: TGTGCCAGCAGCTTATCAGGGGATGGCTACACCTTC. Translation gives CASSLSGDGYTF.

This clone was seen a handful of times. The J gene is TRBJ2-3, the V gene TRBV7-2, with no clear D. This CDR3 has 13 amino acids. Trimming pared 5 bases from V and 4 bases from J, leaving 10 bases between. Germline V lookup: CDR1 SGHTA, CDR2 FQGNSA. The CDR3 nucleotides read TGTGCCAGCAGCATTAGTCGTCCAGATACGCAGTATTTT. Translation gives CASSISRPDTQYF.

This clone has just a few counts. V and J are TRBV7-2 and TRBJ2-1; D remains unclear. CDR1 SGHTA and CDR2 FQGNSA come from the germline V gene. V shed 5 bases and J shed 0 bases, with 8 bases lying between them. This CDR3 has 14 amino acids. The chain's CDR3 is CASSLLTSYNEQFF. The CDR3 nucleotides are TGTGCCAGCAGCCTCCTAACCTCCTACAATGAGCAGTTCTTC. The whole variable domain, remainder taken from reference TRBV7-2 and TRBJ2-1, is GAGVSQSPSNKVTEKGKDVELRCDPISGHTALYWYRQSLGQGLEFLIYFQGNSAPDKSGLPSDRFSAERTGGSVSTLTIQRTQQEDSAVYLCASSLLTSYNEQFFGPGTRLTVL.

V usage is TRBV15 and J usage is TRBJ2-7; TRBD1 agrees at 9 bases. The CDR3 extends over 14 amino acids. Per germline, CDR1 LNHNV and CDR2 YYDKDF (reference sequence). V was pared by 0 bases and J by 7 bases, with 4 bases of the junction left unmatched. The CDR3 bases are TGTGCCACCAGCAGAGATCTGACAGGGGGAGAGCAGTACTTC. It is translated as CATSRDLTGGEQYF.

The CDR3 DNA reads TGTGCCGGGCGACTAGCGGCGAACACCGGGGAGCTGTTTTTT. This gives the protein CAGRLAANTGELFF. The V and J genes are TRBV27 and TRBJ2-2; 9 nucleotides line up with TRBD2. The germline gives CDR1 MNHEY, CDR2 SMNVEV (reference sequence). Trimming took 11 bases from V and 0 from J; bases not matched to a gene: 4. The CDR3 has 14 residues.

Turning to this clone: Other DNA sequences in this specimen translate into the identical CDR3. CDR3 sequence reads: CASSPPSQETQYF. CDR3 sequence (DNA): TGTGCCAGCTCACCACCCAGCCAAGAGACCCAGTACTTC. The genes are TRBV18 and TRBJ2-5; D unclear. This CDR3 region has 13 residues. The V gene's germline CDR1 is KGHSH and CDR2 LQKENI. V lost 0 bases and J lost 1, with 3 bases in between.

This clone has just a few counts. The genes are TRBV19 and TRBJ2-1; D is uncertain. The CDR3 contains 8 residues. Germline lookup yields CDR1 LNHDA and CDR2 SQIVND (reference sequence). This chain's CDR3 is CHRDEQFF. The CDR3 DNA reads TGTCACCGAGATGAGCAGTTCTTC.

This clone occurred a few times. V usage is TRBV2 and J usage is TRBJ2-5; 15 nucleotides align to TRBD2. V shed 6 bases, J shed 5 bases, and the junction held 13 bases outside the gene matches. The germline CDR1 and CDR2 sequences are SNHLY and FYNNEI. The CDR3 is 18 residues long. Here the CDR3 DNA reads TGTGCCAGCAGCGATTGGGGGACTAGCGGGGGGCCGGGGGAGACCCAGTACTTC. It yields the protein CASSDWGTSGGPGETQYF.

The V gene is TRBV7-3, the J gene TRBJ2-3, with D possibly being TRBD2 (5 bases). In germline, CDR1 is SGHTA, CDR2 FQGTGA. The CDR3 sequence is 15 residues long. V shed 5 bases and J shed 6 bases, with 18 bases lying between them. CDR3 residues: CASSVGGRFSDTQYF. CDR3 nucleotide sequence: TGTGCCAGCAGCGTGGGCGGGCGGTTCTCGGATACGCAGTATTTT.

The rearrangement links TRBV11-2 to TRBJ2-3; D uncertain. CDR1 is SGHAT, CDR2 FQNNGV, per germline. The V and J ends lost 3 bases and 0 bases respectively, with 7 bases between them. The CDR3 has 14 amino acids. The CDR3 DNA is TGTGCCAGCAGCTTGGCGGTTAGCACAGATACGCAGTATTTT. It codes for CASSLAVSTDTQYF.